This entry describes one TCR beta chain. As yet, its antigen is unknown. Primers: 60 Vbeta forward and 13 Jbeta reverse. Sequencing was performed with immunoSEQ multiplex PCR; in TCRdb, only in-frame clones are kept and a portion is missing. The sample lists some 150,000 clones, about 70% seen once, with roughly 1.9% in the top ten. The entry originates in a study of cytomegalovirus exposure and HLA in healthy donors. Study details: Roughly 180 million T cells yielded approximately 110 million unique TCR beta sequences in earlier analysis.

Study results and limitations: As confirmed in vitro, three CMV-associated chains were specific for CMV antigens.

The V gene's germline CDR1 is LNHNV and CDR2 YYDKDF (reference sequence). V lost 3 bases to trimming and J lost 2 bases, with 7 bases between them. This CDR3 region has 13 residues. The chain couples TRBV15 to TRBJ1-2; D is perhaps TRBD1 (5 bases). Sequenced: PBMCs. This receptor was identified in a woman aged 60 to 75 in good health and CMV-seropositive. The CDR3 DNA is TGTGCCACCAGCAGGGGGGGGAACTATGGCTACACCTTC. Encoded protein: CATSRGGNYGYTF.